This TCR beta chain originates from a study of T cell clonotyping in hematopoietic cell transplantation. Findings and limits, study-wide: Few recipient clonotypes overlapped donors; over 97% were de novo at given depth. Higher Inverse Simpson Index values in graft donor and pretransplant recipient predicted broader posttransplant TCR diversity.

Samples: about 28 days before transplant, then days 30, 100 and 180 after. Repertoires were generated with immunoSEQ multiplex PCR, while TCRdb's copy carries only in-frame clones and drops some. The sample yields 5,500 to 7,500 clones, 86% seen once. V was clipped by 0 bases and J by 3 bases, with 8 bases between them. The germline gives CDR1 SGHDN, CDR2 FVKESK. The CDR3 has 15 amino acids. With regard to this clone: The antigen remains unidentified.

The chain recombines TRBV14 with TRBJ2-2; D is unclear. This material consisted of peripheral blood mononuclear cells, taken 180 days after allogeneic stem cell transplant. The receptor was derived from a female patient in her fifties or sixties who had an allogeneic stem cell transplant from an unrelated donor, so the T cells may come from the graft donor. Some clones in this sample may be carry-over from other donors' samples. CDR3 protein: CASSQDRVHTGELFF. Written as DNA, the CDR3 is TGTGCCAGCAGCCAAGATAGGGTTCACACCGGGGAGCTGTTTTTT.